The 3 T cell receptor beta chains below were found in one sample sequenced in a study of CD8+CD57+ T cells in acquired aplastic anemia. An expansion of CD8+CD57+ cells by flow cytometry had been shown in patients chosen for sequencing. The use of genomic DNA as template underpinned the TCR beta VDJ and CDR3 profiling. Each CDR3 protein gets one entry after TCRdb re-called the reads with MiXCR. The profile shows hundreds of thousands of distinct CDR3 sequences, over 25% of them singletons. The sample was sorted CD4+, CD8+, or CD8+CD57+ T cells (not recorded which) from PBMCs. These receptors originate from a human donor with aplastic anemia.

The rearrangement joins TRBV25-1 to TRBJ2-7; the match to TRBD1 covers 8 bases. V lost 7 bases, J lost 4 bases, and 12 bases stayed unmatched. The CDR3 loop spans 15 amino acids. The germline V gene encodes CDR1 MGHDK and CDR2 SYGVNS. CDR3 sequence: CASTRDFGTGYEQYF. The DNA of the CDR3 is TGTGCCAGCACCCGGGACTTCGGGACAGGTTACGAGCAGTACTTC.

This clonotype was observed at least ten times. The V and J genes are TRBV20-1 and TRBJ2-3, with a possible D match to TRBD2 (6 bases). Germline assignment: CDR1 DFQATT and CDR2 SNEGSKA (reference sequence). This CDR3 spans 15 amino acids. V lost 0 bases, J lost 8 bases, and 18 bases lay in between. CDR3 DNA sequence: TGCAGTGCTAGAGATTGGACACCCGAGGGAGGTACGCAGTATTTT. It encodes CSARDWTPEGGTQYF.

Notes on this clonotype: Since a much larger clone is just one base distant, this may be a read error. This sequence joins TRBV2 and TRBJ2-3; the D call may be TRBD1 or TRBD2 (5 bases each). CDR1 and CDR2 from the germline V gene are SNHLY and FYNNEI. The CDR3 extends over 12 amino acids. DNA for the CDR3: TGTACCAGCAGGGAGTTCTCAGATACGCAGTATTTT. It is translated as CTSREFSDTQYF.